The TCR beta chain described here comes from a study of blood T cell repertoires in COVID-19. This clone was counted once. Generated by immunoSEQ multiplex PCR, the TCRdb table keeps only in-frame clones and is missing some. The data hold 150,000 to 200,000 clones, with around 87% observed a single time. The CDR3 is 13 residues long. The V end lost 3 bases, the J end lost 0 bases, and 6 bases lay between the germline ends. Germline lookup yields CDR1 DFQATT and CDR2 SNEGSKA (reference sequence). The sequenced material came from peripheral blood. This chain connects TRBV20-1 to TRBJ1-5, with D unresolved. The TCR originated in a woman aged 80 or older in a cohort sampled during active or convalescent COVID-19. Here the CDR3 reads CSASDNSNQPQHF. In DNA, the CDR3 is TGCAGTGCTAGTGATAATAGCAATCAGCCCCAGCATTTT.